The text below deals with one T cell receptor (beta chain). Its antigen is undetermined. Extracted RNA was reverse transcribed into cDNA, the sequencing template. The data were produced by immunoSEQ multiplex PCR, yet TCRdb's version contains in-frame clones alone and is incomplete. The sample comprises 180,000 or so clones, around 63% of which are singletons, and 1.7% rests with the top ten. The record originates from a study of CD8+ T cells in alopecia areata. Regarding the study as a whole: Elevated clonality characterized lesional scalp relative to normal scalp, particularly in alopecia totalis/universalis.

This CDR3 is 14 amino acids long. Germline V gene sequence: CDR1 SNHLY, CDR2 FYNNEI. V shed 6 bases, J shed 2 bases, and the junction held 4 bases outside the gene matches. V gene TRBV2 combines with J gene TRBJ1-2, with TRBD1 identical over 9 bases. The sequenced sample was CD4+ T cells sorted from blood, obtained at week 0. The origin of this receptor is a human donor with alopecia areata. DNA for the CDR3: TGTGCCAGCAGCCGCGGACAGGGGAACTATGGCTACACCTTC. Its protein is CASSRGQGNYGYTF.